The T cell receptor (beta chain) under discussion was sequenced for a study of T cell clonality in common variable immunodeficiency. Clones were sequenced by immunoSEQ multiplex PCR, and TCRdb holds only the in-frame ones, with some missing. The sample is made up of 25,000 or so clones, none counted only once. The table lists this clone with many counts. The antigen remains unidentified. The CDR3 end lies 3 residues beyond the end of the read and is filled in from the germline J gene. CDR1 is SGHVS and CDR2 is FQNEAQ in the germline V gene. J lost 1 base, V lost 4 bases, and 7 bases had no gene match. This CDR3 is 16 amino acids long. Study-wide results and caveats: Compared with healthy controls, CVID subjects showed increased TCRbeta clonality, mostly in about a third. In common variable immunodeficiency, TCR beta chains reportedly carried fewer deletions and N-nucleotide insertions.

This chain joins TRBV7-8 and TRBJ2-1, with TRBD2 identical over 7 bases. The source material was peripheral blood mononuclear cells. The source is a human donor with common variable immunodeficiency. CDR3 protein: CASSSVLAESYNEQFF. The part of the CDR3 DNA that was read is TGTGCCAGCAGCTCGGTCCTAGCGGAGTCCTACAATGAG.